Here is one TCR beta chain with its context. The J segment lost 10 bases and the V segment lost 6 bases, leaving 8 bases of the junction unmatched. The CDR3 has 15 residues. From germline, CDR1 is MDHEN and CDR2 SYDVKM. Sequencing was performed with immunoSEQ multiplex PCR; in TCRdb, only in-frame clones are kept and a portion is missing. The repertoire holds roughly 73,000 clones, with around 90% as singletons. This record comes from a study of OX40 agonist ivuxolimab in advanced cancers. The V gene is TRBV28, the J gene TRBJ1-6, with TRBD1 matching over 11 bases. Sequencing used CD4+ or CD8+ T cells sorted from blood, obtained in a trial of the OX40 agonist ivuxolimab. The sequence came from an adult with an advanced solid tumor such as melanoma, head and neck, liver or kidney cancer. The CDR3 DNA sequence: TGTGCCAGCAGGGACAGGGGGCGTCCAGGATCACCCCTCCACTTT. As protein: CASRDRGRPGSPLHF.